The present TCR beta chain was sequenced within a study of cytomegalovirus exposure and HLA in healthy donors. CDR3 size: 15 residues. Germline V gene data show CDR1 as SGHRS and CDR2 as YFSETQ. In regard to this clone: One junction end does not reproduce the germline sequence, and a read error may be involved.

PCR was performed using 60 Vbeta and 13 Jbeta primers. Here immunoSEQ multiplex PCR was the method, and the copy in TCRdb shows in-frame clones only, minus some. In all, the sample yields just over 80,000 clones. The clonotype originates from a woman in her twenties or thirties in good health and CMV-seronegative. This chain connects TRBV5-1 to TRBJ1-1; D is undetermined. Sequences were obtained from PBMCs. CDR3 DNA sequence: TGCGCCAGCAGCTTGAATCAGGTATCGAACACTGAAGATTTCTTT. This sequence encodes CASSLNQVSNTEDFF.